This T cell receptor (beta chain) was profiled in a study of T-cell reconstitution after alpha-beta-depleted transplantation in children. This clonotype was picked up many times. The authors prepared the TCRbeta library with unique molecular identifiers. Using its own MiXCR run on the PCR reads, TCRdb lists one record per CDR3 protein. The sample lists around 680,000 distinct CDR3 sequences; roughly 17% were seen once. Germline V gene lookup returns CDR1 DFQATT and CDR2 SNEGSKA (reference sequence). Trimming removed 0 bases from V and 6 bases from J, with 15 bases in between. This CDR3 contains 14 residues.

The source of this sequence is a human donor who donated a stem cell graft to a child with acute myeloid leukemia. The chain carries TRBV20-1 and TRBJ2-7, with D possibly TRBD1 on 5 matching bases. The material was PBMCs from the stem cell graft donor, obtained from the stem cell graft. The CDR3 sequence is CSARDPTALGEQYV. In DNA form, the CDR3 reads TGCAGTGCTAGAGATCCGACAGCCCTTGGCGAGCAGTACGTC.